Shown below are 20 T cell receptor beta chains from a single sample sequenced in a study of metastatic and nonmetastatic thyroid tumors. TCRdb re-called the PCR reads through MiXCR. The sample has over 14,000 clones, around 28% seen once; the top ten hold about 21%. Thyroid surgery took place with no prior treatment in any patient. Specimen: tumor tissue. The origin of the receptors is a female donor with papillary thyroid cancer or a benign thyroid nodule (not recorded which). Some clones in this sample may be carry-over from other donors' samples.

The gene calls are TRBV19 and TRBJ1-2; the D is unclear. V was cut by 8 bases and J by 5 bases, with 12 bases left in between. The length of the CDR3 is 12 residues. CDR1 and CDR2 (germline): LNHDA, SQIVND (reference sequence). CDR3 loop: CASVLTPYGYTF. DNA of the CDR3: TGTGCCAGTGTCTTGACACCTTATGGCTACACCTTC.

Only a few counts were recorded for this clone. The CDR3 region is CASSFSRGPYTIYF. The CDR3 DNA reads as TGTGCCAGCAGTTTCAGCAGGGGACCCTACACCATATATTTT. V usage is TRBV28 and J usage is TRBJ1-3; possibly TRBD1 for D (6 bases). This CDR3 has 14 residues. V lost 3 bases and J 8 bases, leaving 14 bases between the germline ends. CDR1 and CDR2 (germline): MDHEN, SYDVKM.

This clone occurred a few times. V and J are TRBV20-1 and TRBJ1-1, with 8 bases lining up with TRBD1. The germline V gene has CDR1 DFQATT and CDR2 SNEGSKA (reference sequence). V shed 0 bases, J shed 3 bases, and the junction held 9 bases outside the gene matches. The CDR3 runs to 16 residues. The CDR3 is CSARDQGQGPYTEAFF. In nucleotides, the CDR3 is TGCAGTGCTAGAGATCAAGGACAGGGCCCATACACTGAAGCTTTCTTT.

This clone was found a few times. The genes are TRBV19 and TRBJ2-7; TRBD2 matches at 8 bases. This CDR3 contains 14 residues. The germline gives CDR1 LNHDA, CDR2 SQIVND (reference sequence). V gave up 3 bases and J gave up 0 bases; unmatched junction bases: 1. CDR3 residues: CASSISGTSYEQYF. CDR3 nucleotides: TGTGCCAGTAGTATTAGCGGGACCTCCTACGAGCAGTACTTC.

The chain carries TRBV20-1 and TRBJ2-3; 11 bases fit TRBD2. V lost 4 bases to trimming and J lost 3 bases; unmatched junction nucleotides: 6. Germline CDR1 and CDR2: DFQATT and SNEGSKA (reference sequence). The CDR3 contains 15 residues. The CDR3 protein is CSAIPASGGTDTQYF. For the CDR3, the DNA is TGCAGTGCTATACCGGCTAGCGGGGGGACAGATACGCAGTATTTT.

CDR3: CASSQVADNEQFF. CDR3 in DNA: TGTGCCAGCAGCCAAGTAGCCGACAATGAGCAGTTCTTC. The chain carries TRBV4-2 and TRBJ2-1; no clear D gene. The length of the CDR3 is 13 residues. Trimming left V 1 base short and J 5 bases short, with 6 bases between. Germline CDR1 and CDR2: LGHNA and YNFKEQ.

The chain couples TRBV20-1 to TRBJ2-2; 10 bases are a match to TRBD2. The germline gives CDR1 DFQATT, CDR2 SNEGSKA (reference sequence). With V trimmed by 7 bases and J by 4 bases, 3 bases remained unmatched. The CDR3 has 13 amino acids. DNA of the CDR3: TGCAGTGTACCTAGCGGGAGCACCGGGGAGCTGTTTTTT. This encodes CSVPSGSTGELFF.

Ten or more counts support this clone. Other DNA sequences in this specimen translate into the identical CDR3. The chain recombines TRBV20-1 with TRBJ2-6; D not resolved. Germline CDR1 reads DFQATT; CDR2 reads SNEGSKA (reference sequence). V lost 3 bases to trimming and J lost 4 bases, with 13 bases between them. The CDR3 runs 15 residues. CDR3 DNA sequence: TGCAGTGCTAGCCCTCGGGTCTCGGGGGCCAACGTCCTGACTTTC. It yields the protein CSASPRVSGANVLTF.

This clone was found once. The V call is TRBV11-3, the J call TRBJ2-1, with TRBD1 matching over 7 bases. Trimming removed 5 bases from V and 0 bases from J; junction bases left unmatched: 4. There are 15 residues in the CDR3. Looked up from germline, CDR1 is SGHNT and CDR2 is YENEEA. This CDR3 is CASSLRQGSYNEQFF. DNA for the CDR3: TGTGCCAGCAGCCTACGACAGGGCTCCTACAATGAGCAGTTCTTC.

In its sample, this clone ranks as medium-sized. The chain joins TRBV4-1 to TRBJ2-5; D is uncertain. V was cut by 1 base and J by 1 base, with 7 bases left in between. In germline, CDR1 is MGHRA, CDR2 YSYEKL. The CDR3 consists of 14 residues. The CDR3 DNA follows: TGCGCCAGCAGCCAAGCACAGACCCAAGAGACCCAGTACTTC. It codes for CASSQAQTQETQYF.

In its sample, this clone was seen many times. J is TRBJ1-2 and V is TRBV5-4; the D is unclear. V dropped 3 bases and J dropped 3 bases, with 9 bases sitting between them. CDR3 length: 13 amino acids. CDR1 is SGHNT and CDR2 is YYREEE in the germline V gene (reference sequence). CDR3 coding DNA: TGTGCCAGCAGCTCCAACCTCGACTATGGCTACACCTTC. This encodes CASSSNLDYGYTF. The full variable domain, with the rest looked up from reference TRBV5-4 and TRBJ1-2, is ETGVTQSPTHLIKTRGQQVTLRCSSQSGHNTVSWYQQALGQGPQFIFQYYREEENGRGNFPPRFSGLQFPNYSSELNVNALELDDSALYLCASSSNLDYGYTFGSGTRLTVV.

This clone was observed a handful of times. The chain couples TRBV2 to TRBJ2-1; a weak D match, TRBD1 (6 bases). V was trimmed by 7 bases and J by 2 bases, leaving 12 bases between them. In germline, CDR1 is SNHLY, CDR2 FYNNEI. The CDR3 length is 14 residues. The CDR3 loop reads CASTRTATYNEQFF. CDR3 nucleotides: TGTGCCAGCACCCGGACAGCTACCTACAATGAGCAGTTCTTC.

This clone was recorded at least ten times. This chain links TRBV10-3 with TRBJ2-7, with 9 bases lining up with TRBD1. Germline V CDR1 and CDR2: ENHRY, SYGVKD. The CDR3 spans 14 residues. V trimming: 2 bases; J trimming: 4 bases; junction bases outside the gene matches: 3. CDR3 bases: TGTGCCATCAGTGAGGGGACAGGGATTTACGAGCAGTACTTC. Its protein is CAISEGTGIYEQYF.

This clone was seen many times. The chain is built from TRBV30 and TRBJ2-6, with D hard to call. Trimming removed 0 bases from V and 0 bases from J, with 12 bases in between. The CDR3 has 17 amino acids. CDR1 and CDR2 (germline): GTSNPN, SVGIG (reference sequence). The CDR3 DNA follows: TGTGCCTGGAGTGTGCCTACCTCTTCCTCTGGGGCCAACGTCCTGACTTTC. Translated: CAWSVPTSSSGANVLTF.

The chain recombines TRBV20-1 with TRBJ2-3; 10 nucleotides align to TRBD2. The CDR3 runs to 14 residues. Germline V CDR1 and CDR2: DFQATT, SNEGSKA (reference sequence). V dropped 2 bases and J dropped 2; count of bases not matched to a gene: 1. Here the CDR3 DNA reads TGCAGTGCTAGACTAGCGGGAGCCACAGATACGCAGTATTTT. This translates into CSARLAGATDTQYF.

Many counts were recorded for this clone. The J gene is TRBJ2-3, the V gene TRBV20-1; TRBD2 might be the D (5 bases). Germline values: CDR1 DFQATT, CDR2 SNEGSKA (reference sequence). V was pared by 1 base and J by 5 bases, with 19 bases between. The CDR3 is made up of 16 amino acids. The CDR3 DNA reads as TGCAGTGCTAGAGTGTGGCCCGGGAACGCTAAAGATACGCAGTATTTT. Translated: CSARVWPGNAKDTQYF.

This clone showed up many times. Just one base apart from a much larger clone, this may be a read error. J is TRBJ1-1 and V is TRBV28; no clear D. V was cut by 8 bases and J by 4 bases, with 5 bases left in between. The CDR3 has 10 residues. Germline lookup yields CDR1 MDHEN and CDR2 SYDVKM. In DNA form, the CDR3 reads TGTGCCAGCGGATCCACTGAAGCTTTCTTT. This codes for CASGSTEAFF.

This chain connects TRBV6-1 to TRBJ1-1; D is uncertain. Germline V gene sequence: CDR1 MNHNS, CDR2 SASEGT. The CDR3 is made up of 13 amino acids. V lost 6 bases to trimming and J lost 1 base, with 9 bases between them. In DNA, the CDR3 is TGTGCCAGCAGCCAAAGGCCGAACACTGAAGCTTTCTTT. It codes for CASSQRPNTEAFF.

This clone was counted ten times or more. The rearrangement links TRBV6-1 to TRBJ2-1, with D tentatively TRBD2 (7 bases). V dropped 7 bases and J dropped 9 bases, with 16 bases sitting between them. The germline gives CDR1 MNHNS, CDR2 SASEGT. The CDR3 loop spans 13 amino acids. The CDR3 is CASMVGGAGEQFF. The CDR3 nucleotides are TGTGCCAGCATGGTGGGGGGGGCAGGTGAGCAGTTCTTC.

The chain links TRBV6-1 to TRBJ2-7; 10 positions match TRBD2. Germline assignment: CDR1 MNHNS and CDR2 SASEGT. With 5 bases clipped from V and 6 bases from J, the junction kept 10 bases outside the gene matches. The CDR3 length is 15 residues. This CDR3 is CASSTLAGERSEQYF. CDR3 sequence (DNA): TGTGCCAGCAGTACCCTAGCGGGAGAACGATCCGAGCAGTACTTC.